This T cell receptor beta chain was documented in a study of long-term antiretroviral therapy in people with HIV. The run of the v3.0 immunoSEQ assay was at survey level. Data came from immunoSEQ multiplex PCR; TCRdb stores just in-frame clones and leaves some out. The sample shows about 25,000 clones, about nine tenths of them seen only once. A note on this clone: The antigen remains undetermined.

V was clipped by 2 bases and J by 8 bases, with 13 bases between them. This CDR3 contains 14 residues. Germline CDR1 is SEHNR and CDR2 is FQNEAQ (reference sequence). Points from the study as a whole: Spans of CDR3 length were tighter for HIV repertoires than for controls. ART was followed by higher diversity that remained below transplant donor controls.

This sequence originates from a man aged 45-65 years with HIV. Sample: unsorted PBMCs, taken 1.8 years before starting antiretroviral therapy. V is TRBV7-9 and J is TRBJ2-1; TRBD1 might be the D (5 bases). CDR3: CASSLLGHWDEQFF. The CDR3 coding sequence is TGTGCCAGCAGCTTACTTGGACATTGGGATGAGCAGTTCTTC.